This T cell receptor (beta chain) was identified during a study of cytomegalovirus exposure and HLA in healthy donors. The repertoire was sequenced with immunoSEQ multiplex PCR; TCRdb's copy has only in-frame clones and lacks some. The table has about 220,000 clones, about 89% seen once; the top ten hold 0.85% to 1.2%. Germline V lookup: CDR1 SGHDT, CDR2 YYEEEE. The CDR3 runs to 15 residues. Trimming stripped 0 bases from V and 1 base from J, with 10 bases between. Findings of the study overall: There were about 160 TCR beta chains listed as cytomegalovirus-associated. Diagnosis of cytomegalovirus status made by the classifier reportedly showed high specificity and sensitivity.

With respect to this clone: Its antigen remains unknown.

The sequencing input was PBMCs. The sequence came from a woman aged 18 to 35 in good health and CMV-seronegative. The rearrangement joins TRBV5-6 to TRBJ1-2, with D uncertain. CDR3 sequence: CASSLEGVYNYGYTF. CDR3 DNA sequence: TGTGCCAGCAGCTTGGAAGGAGTATATAACTATGGCTACACCTTC.